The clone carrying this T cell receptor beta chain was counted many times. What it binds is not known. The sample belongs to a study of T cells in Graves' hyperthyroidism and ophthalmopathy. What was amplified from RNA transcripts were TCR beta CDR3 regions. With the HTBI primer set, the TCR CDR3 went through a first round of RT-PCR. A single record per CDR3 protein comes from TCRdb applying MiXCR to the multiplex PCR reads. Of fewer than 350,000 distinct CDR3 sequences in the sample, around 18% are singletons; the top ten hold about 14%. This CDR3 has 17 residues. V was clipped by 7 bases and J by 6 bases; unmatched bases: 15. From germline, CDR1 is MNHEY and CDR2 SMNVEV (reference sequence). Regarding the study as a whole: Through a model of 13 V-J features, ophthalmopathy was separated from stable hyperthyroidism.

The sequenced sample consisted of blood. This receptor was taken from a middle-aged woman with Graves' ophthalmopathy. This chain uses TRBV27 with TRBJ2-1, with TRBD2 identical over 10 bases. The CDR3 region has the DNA TGTGCCAGCACCTCTCGGGTGAGACTAGCGGGTGTCAATGAGCAGTTCTTC. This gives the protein CASTSRVRLAGVNEQFF.